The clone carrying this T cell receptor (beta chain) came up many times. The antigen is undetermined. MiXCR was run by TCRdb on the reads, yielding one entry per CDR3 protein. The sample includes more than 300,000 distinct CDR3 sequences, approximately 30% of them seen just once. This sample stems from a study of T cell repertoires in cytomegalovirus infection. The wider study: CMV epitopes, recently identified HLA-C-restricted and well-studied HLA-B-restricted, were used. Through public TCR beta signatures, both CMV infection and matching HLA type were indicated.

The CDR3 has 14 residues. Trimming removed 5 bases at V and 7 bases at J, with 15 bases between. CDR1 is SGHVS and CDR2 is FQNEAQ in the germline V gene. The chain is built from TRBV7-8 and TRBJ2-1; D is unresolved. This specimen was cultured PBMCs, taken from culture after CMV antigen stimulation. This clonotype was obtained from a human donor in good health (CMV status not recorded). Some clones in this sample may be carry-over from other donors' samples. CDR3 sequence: CASSPRVTGNEQFF. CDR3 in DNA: TGTGCCAGCAGCCCCCGGGTCACTGGGAATGAGCAGTTCTTC.